The next 31 T cell receptor beta chains were all read from a single sample in a study of sequential checkpoint blockade in melanoma. Here immunoSEQ multiplex PCR was the method, and the copy in TCRdb shows in-frame clones only, minus some. The data contain about 13,000 clones, 55% to 75% of them seen just once; the ten biggest clones take up about a third. Noted treatment: randomized to nivolumab then ipilimumab (arm A) or the reverse (arm B). Sample: CD8+ T cells sorted from blood (inferred from file names), taken from a patient given nivolumab and ipilimumab in sequence. The source is a human donor with melanoma.

Within the sample, this clone is large (0.1 to 1%). In DNA, the CDR3 is TGTGCCAGCAGCCTCAAACAGCGGGGGGGCCATGTGTTCTTC. It specifies CASSLKQRGGHVFF. The V gene is TRBV7-6, the J gene TRBJ2-1; TRBD2 agrees at 10 bases. The CDR3 covers 14 residues. CDR1 is SGHVS, CDR2 FNYEAQ, per germline. The V and J ends lost 5 bases and 15 bases, in that order; junction bases with no gene match: 13.

The chain couples TRBV15 to TRBJ2-2; possibly TRBD1 for D (6 bases). Between the trimmed V and J ends, which lost 0 bases and 5 bases, there was a span of 10 bases. CDR1 and CDR2 from the germline V gene are LNHNV and YYDKDF (reference sequence). The CDR3 runs 15 residues. The CDR3 region is CATSREGGRTGELFF. The CDR3 nucleotides read TGTGCCACCAGCAGAGAAGGGGGACGGACCGGGGAGCTGTTTTTT.

This chain joins TRBV6-5 and TRBJ2-3; D not certain. The CDR3 is 13 residues long. V was cut by 2 bases and J by 2 bases, with 5 bases left in between. In germline, CDR1 is MNHEY, CDR2 SVGAGI. CDR3 residues: CASSYTFTDTQYF. For the CDR3, the DNA is TGTGCCAGCAGTTACACATTCACAGATACGCAGTATTTT.

V usage is TRBV7-9 and J usage is TRBJ1-6; 9 bases are a match to TRBD1. The V gene's germline CDR1 is SEHNR and CDR2 FQNEAQ (reference sequence). Unmatched junction bases numbered 6, after V lost 4 bases and J lost 2 bases. CDR3 length: 17 residues. The CDR3 protein is CASSSPTGGPYNSPLHF. The CDR3 DNA reads TGTGCCAGCAGCTCCCCGACAGGGGGGCCCTATAATTCACCCCTCCACTTT.

The V and J genes are TRBV27 and TRBJ2-7, with D possibly TRBD2 on 5 matching bases. The CDR3 is 14 residues long. CDR1 and CDR2 (germline): MNHEY, SMNVEV (reference sequence). V gave up 6 bases and J gave up 0 bases, with 12 bases separating them. The CDR3 DNA follows: TGTGCCAGCAGGCCCCCGGGATACTCCTACGAGCAGTACTTC. Protein sequence: CASRPPGYSYEQYF.

CDR3 protein: CASSLGQGFPYEQYF. In nucleotides, the CDR3 is TGTGCCAGCAGCTTAGGACAGGGATTTCCCTACGAGCAGTACTTC. The V and J genes are TRBV7-8 and TRBJ2-7; 7 nucleotides line up with TRBD1. Germline V CDR1 and CDR2: SGHVS, FQNEAQ. CDR3 length: 15 residues. Losses at the gene ends were 1 base for V and 2 bases for J; bases not matched to a gene: 5.

This chain links TRBV7-6 with TRBJ2-7, with D possibly TRBD2 on 6 matching bases. Trimming cost V 5 bases and J 6 bases, with 14 bases left between them. CDR3 size: 13 residues. The germline V gene encodes CDR1 SGHVS and CDR2 FNYEAQ. The CDR3 DNA reads TGTGCCAGCAGCCCAACTGGGAGGTTCGAGCAGTACTTC. It translates to CASSPTGRFEQYF.

This clone was observed once. The genes are TRBV7-2 and TRBJ2-7; D is possibly TRBD2 (6 bases). The germline V and J ends were trimmed by 2 bases and 1 base, with 18 bases remaining between them. The CDR3 consists of 17 residues. CDR1 SGHTA and CDR2 FQGNSA come from the germline V gene. In nucleotides, the CDR3 is TGTGCCAGCAGCTTATCGGCCAAAGTTGCGGGATCCTACGAGCAGTACTTC. It yields the protein CASSLSAKVAGSYEQYF.

The genes are TRBV7-9 and TRBJ2-3; no firm D call. CDR1 and CDR2 (germline): SEHNR, FQNEAQ (reference sequence). The length of the CDR3 is 15 residues. V was shortened by 4 bases and J by 1 base, with 12 bases between the two germline ends. The CDR3 nucleotides are TGTGCCAGCAGCTCATCCGGGTGGGGCACAGATACGCAGTATTTT. This encodes CASSSSGWGTDTQYF.

The chain uses TRBV10-3 and TRBJ2-6, with D possibly matching TRBD2 (6 bases). Trimming removed 8 bases at V and 0 bases at J, with 8 bases between. This CDR3 region has 14 residues. Germline V CDR1 and CDR2: ENHRY, SYGVKD. For the CDR3, the DNA is TGTGCCATCGGGGGGTACTCTGGGGCCAACGTCCTGACTTTC. It is translated as CAIGGYSGANVLTF.

The rearrangement links TRBV7-9 to TRBJ2-5, with D possibly matching TRBD1 (5 bases). With 1 base removed from V and 5 bases from J, the gap between germline ends came to 11 bases. Germline lookup yields CDR1 SEHNR and CDR2 FQNEAQ (reference sequence). The CDR3 contains 14 residues. CDR3 DNA sequence: TGTGCCAGCAGCTTAGTAGGGGCGAAGGAGACCCAGTACTTC. Encoded protein: CASSLVGAKETQYF.

The J gene is TRBJ2-1, the V gene TRBV4-1; 9 bases fit TRBD1. Germline CDR1 is MGHRA and CDR2 is YSYEKL. With V trimmed by 4 bases and J by 5 bases, 3 bases remained unmatched. The CDR3 runs to 14 residues. CDR3 nucleotide sequence: TGCGCCAGCAGCCCCGGGACAGGGAACAATGAGCAGTTCTTC. Protein product: CASSPGTGNNEQFF.

This clone has only one observation. The genes are TRBV6-6 and TRBJ2-3; D possibly corresponds to TRBD2 (7 bases). Germline V CDR1 and CDR2: MNHNY, SVGAGI (reference sequence). Trimming shortened V by 6 bases and J by 4 bases, and 14 bases separated the two germline ends. The length of the CDR3 is 14 residues. CDR3 DNA sequence: TGTGCCAGCAGCCAAGGGGGGGATGCAGATACGCAGTATTTT. This gives the protein CASSQGGDADTQYF.

The chain has TRBV27 and TRBJ1-1; D ambiguous. CDR3 length: 16 amino acids. Germline CDR1 reads MNHEY; CDR2 reads SMNVEV (reference sequence). V was clipped by 0 bases and J by 0 bases, with 11 bases between them. The DNA for the CDR3 is TGTGCCAGCAGTTTATCTTCCCGGCAGGTGAACACTGAAGCTTTCTTT. Amino acids: CASSLSSRQVNTEAFF.

This chain uses TRBV29-1 with TRBJ2-1; D uncertain. Trimming shortened V by 2 bases and J by 9 bases, and 8 bases separated the two germline ends. Germline V lookup: CDR1 SQVTM, CDR2 ANQGSEA. CDR3 length: 11 residues. CDR3 nucleotide sequence: TGCAGCGTTGAATCGGTTGGTGAGCAGTTCTTC. Its translation: CSVESVGEQFF.

This clone showed up just once. The CDR3: CSVEDARSNYGYTF. The CDR3 coding sequence is TGCAGCGTTGAAGATGCCAGATCCAACTATGGCTACACCTTC. This chain uses TRBV29-1 with TRBJ1-2; D gene ambiguous. CDR1 and CDR2 (germline): SQVTM, ANQGSEA. The CDR3 runs to 14 residues. Trimming pared 0 bases from V and 2 bases from J, leaving 10 bases between.

The chain combines TRBV7-2 with TRBJ1-6; the match to TRBD1 covers 7 bases. CDR1 is SGHTA, CDR2 FQGNSA, per germline. V was pared by 1 base and J by 7 bases, with 1 base of the junction left unmatched. This CDR3 region has 14 residues. The CDR3 loop reads CASSLVQGNSPLHF. The CDR3 DNA reads as TGTGCCAGCAGCTTAGTACAGGGGAATTCACCCCTCCACTTT. Based on the CDR3 plus reference TRBV7-2 and TRBJ1-6, the full variable domain is GAGVSQSPSNKVTEKGKDVELRCDPISGHTALYWYRQSLGQGLEFLIYFQGNSAPDKSGLPSDRFSAERTGGSVSTLTIQRTQQEDSAVYLCASSLVQGNSPLHFGNGTRLTVT.

The chain recombines TRBV21-1 with TRBJ1-4; the table calls TRBD1, which could not be checked here. TRBV21-1 is listed as a pseudogene. CDR3 length: 13 residues. The CDR3 coding sequence is TGTGCCATCGCCGGGACAGTTAATGAAAAACTGTTTTTT. Amino acids: CAIAGTVNEKLFF.

The rearrangement links TRBV7-2 to TRBJ1-4, with D maybe TRBD1 (5 bases). The germline V gene encodes CDR1 SGHTA and CDR2 FQGNSA. V shed 1 base and J shed 0 bases, with 15 bases lying between them. The CDR3 extends over 18 amino acids. The CDR3 here is CASSLVGVRGATNEKLFF. The CDR3, as DNA: TGTGCCAGCAGCTTAGTGGGGGTTCGGGGGGCAACTAATGAAAAACTGTTTTTT.

This clone has a single count. V usage is TRBV5-4 and J usage is TRBJ2-7; TRBD1 agrees at 11 bases. This CDR3 spans 15 amino acids. CDR1 and CDR2 (germline): SGHNT, YYREEE (reference sequence). The J segment lost 7 bases and the V segment lost 2 bases, leaving 8 bases of the junction unmatched. DNA for the CDR3: TGTGCCAGCAGCTTTGGGACAGGGGGAACGGGAGAGCAGTACTTC. The encoded protein is CASSFGTGGTGEQYF.

The sample holds a few counts of this clone. The rearrangement joins TRBV5-1 to TRBJ1-2, with 7 nucleotides matching TRBD1. CDR3 length: 17 residues. Unmatched junction bases numbered 11, after V lost 3 bases and J lost 0 bases. Per the germline V gene, CDR1 is SGHRS and CDR2 is YFSETQ. CDR3 loop: CASSWGTAHWPNYGYTF. The CDR3 DNA reads TGCGCCAGCAGCTGGGGGACAGCCCACTGGCCTAACTATGGCTACACCTTC.

The CDR3 DNA is TGCGCCAGCAGCCAAGAGGGGACAGGGGCTCGCCAGCCCCAGCATTTT. Amino acid sequence: CASSQEGTGARQPQHF. This rearrangement joins TRBV4-1 to TRBJ1-5, with TRBD1 matching 10 bases. The CDR3 runs to 16 residues. The germline CDR1 and CDR2 sequences are MGHRA and YSYEKL. Unmatched junction bases numbered 6, after V lost 0 bases and J lost 7 bases.

This sequence joins TRBV7-3 and TRBJ2-3; TRBD2 is a possible D gene (6 bases). The CDR3 contains 15 residues. Germline V lookup: CDR1 SGHTA, CDR2 FQGTGA. V was shortened by 5 bases and J by 2 bases, with 14 bases between the two germline ends. CDR3 amino acids: CASSPTGGITDTQYF. For the CDR3, the DNA is TGTGCCAGCAGCCCCACCGGGGGTATCACAGATACGCAGTATTTT.

The CDR3 nucleotides are TGCGCCAGCAGCCCCGGGAGGACTGGGAATTCACCCCTCCACTTT. It translates to CASSPGRTGNSPLHF. The chain is built from TRBV4-3 and TRBJ1-6; D uncertain. Germline-derived CDR1 and CDR2 are LGHNA and YSLEER. The CDR3 covers 15 residues. Trimming removed 4 bases from V and 7 bases from J, with 14 bases in between.

The rearrangement joins TRBV19 to TRBJ2-7, with 9 bases lining up with TRBD2. After removal of 1 base from V and 0 bases from J, the junction contained 7 bases not matched to a gene. The CDR3 spans 17 residues. Germline CDR1 reads LNHDA; CDR2 reads SQIVND (reference sequence). Here the CDR3 DNA reads TGTGCCAGTAGTATAGGGCGACTAGCGGACTTCTCCTACGAGCAGTACTTC. It specifies CASSIGRLADFSYEQYF.

The chain links TRBV9 to TRBJ1-1; D call uncertain. The CDR3 has 15 amino acids. The germline CDR1 and CDR2 sequences are SGDLS and YYNGEE. The V and J ends lost 1 base and 1 base respectively, with 11 bases between them. The CDR3 DNA reads as TGTGCCAGCAGCGTACCCCGGGGTGCGAACACTGAAGCTTTCTTT. It translates to CASSVPRGANTEAFF.

This clone has more than one count but fewer than ten. V usage is TRBV10-3 and J usage is TRBJ2-3; D is perhaps TRBD2 (5 bases). The CDR3 loop spans 14 amino acids. The germline V and J ends were trimmed by 8 bases and 6 bases, with 18 bases remaining between them. Germline V gives CDR1 ENHRY, CDR2 SYGVKD. Here the CDR3 reads CAILGSGPGDTQYF. In DNA, the CDR3 is TGTGCCATCCTAGGATCAGGTCCGGGGGATACGCAGTATTTT.

V and J are TRBV25-1 and TRBJ2-7, with a weak D call TRBD1 (6 bases). The V and J ends lost 2 bases and 6 bases respectively, with 11 bases between them. This CDR3 is 13 amino acids long. Germline V gene lookup returns CDR1 MGHDK and CDR2 SYGVNS. Written as DNA, the CDR3 is TGTGCCAGCAGTGAAATAGGACAGCGCGAGCAGTACTTC. Its protein is CASSEIGQREQYF.

The V gene is TRBV2, the J gene TRBJ2-7, with 8 bases that match TRBD2. The CDR3 runs to 16 residues. Germline CDR1 is SNHLY and CDR2 is FYNNEI. The V segment lost 4 bases and the J segment 1 base; nucleotides outside the gene matches: 9. The CDR3 coding sequence is TGTGCCAGCAGTGGGAGCGGGAGTATACGGTCCTACGAGCAGTACTTC. Translating it yields CASSGSGSIRSYEQYF.

This clone has a single count. The chain links TRBV21-1 to TRBJ1-2; the D segment call TRBD1 is taken from the table without a DNA check. TRBV21-1 is a documented pseudogene. The CDR3 consists of 15 residues. The CDR3 nucleotides read TGTGCCAGCAGCAAAGCGATACAGGGTGACTATGGCTACACCTTC. It encodes CASSKAIQGDYGYTF.

J is TRBJ2-2 and V is TRBV13; D might be TRBD1 (5 bases). Germline assignment: CDR1 PRHDT and CDR2 FYEKMQ (reference sequence). Trimming took off 0 bases at V and 5 bases at J, with 7 bases between the two ends. This CDR3 spans 14 amino acids. The CDR3 protein is CASSLGRVTGELFF. The CDR3 nucleotides are TGTGCCAGCAGCTTAGGCAGGGTTACCGGGGAGCTGTTTTTT. The full variable domain, with the rest looked up from reference TRBV13 and TRBJ2-2, is AAGVIQSPRHLIKEKRETATLKCYPIPRHDTVYWYQQGPGQDPQFLISFYEKMQSDKGSIPDRFSAQQFSDYHSELNMSSLELGDSALYFCASSLGRVTGELFFGEGSRLTVL.